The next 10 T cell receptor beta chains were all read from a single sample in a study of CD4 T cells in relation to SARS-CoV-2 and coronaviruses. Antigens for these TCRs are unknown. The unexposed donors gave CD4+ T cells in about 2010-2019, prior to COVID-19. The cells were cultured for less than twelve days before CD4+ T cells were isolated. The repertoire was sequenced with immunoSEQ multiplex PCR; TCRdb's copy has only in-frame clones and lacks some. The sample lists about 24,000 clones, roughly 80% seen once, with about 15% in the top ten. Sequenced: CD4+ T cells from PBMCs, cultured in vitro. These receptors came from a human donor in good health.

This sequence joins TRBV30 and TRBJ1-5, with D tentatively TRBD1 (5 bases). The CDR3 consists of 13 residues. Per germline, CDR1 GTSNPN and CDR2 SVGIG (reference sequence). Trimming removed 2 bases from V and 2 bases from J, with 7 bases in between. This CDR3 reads CAWSPQGNQPQHF. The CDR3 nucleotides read TGTGCCTGGAGTCCACAGGGCAATCAGCCCCAGCATTTT.

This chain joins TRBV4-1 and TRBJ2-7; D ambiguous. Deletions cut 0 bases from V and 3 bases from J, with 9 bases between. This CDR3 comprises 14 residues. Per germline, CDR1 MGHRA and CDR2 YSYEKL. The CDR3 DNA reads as TGCGCCAGCAGCCAAGATAGTACTGACTACGAGCAGTACTTC. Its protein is CASSQDSTDYEQYF.

The CDR3 region has the DNA TGCGCCAGCACGACATCGGGGGTTTCTGGAAACACCATATATTTT. Translated, it gives CASTTSGVSGNTIYF. V gene TRBV5-1 combines with J gene TRBJ1-3; possible D gene TRBD1, 5 bases. The CDR3 runs to 15 residues. Looked up from germline, CDR1 is SGHRS and CDR2 is YFSETQ. V was trimmed by 6 bases and J by 1 base, leaving 14 bases between them.

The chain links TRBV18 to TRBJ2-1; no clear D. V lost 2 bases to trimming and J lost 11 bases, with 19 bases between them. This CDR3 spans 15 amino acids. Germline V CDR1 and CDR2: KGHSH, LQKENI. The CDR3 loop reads CASSPSDNALSKQFF. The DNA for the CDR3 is TGTGCCAGCTCACCAAGTGATAACGCCCTCTCCAAGCAGTTCTTC.

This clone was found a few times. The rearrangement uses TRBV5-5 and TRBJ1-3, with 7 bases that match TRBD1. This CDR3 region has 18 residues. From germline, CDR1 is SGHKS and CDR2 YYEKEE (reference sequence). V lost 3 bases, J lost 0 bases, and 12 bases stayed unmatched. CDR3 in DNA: TGTGCCAGCAGCTGGGACAGCGTGCCTAGAATCTCTGGAAACACCATATATTTT. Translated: CASSWDSVPRISGNTIYF.

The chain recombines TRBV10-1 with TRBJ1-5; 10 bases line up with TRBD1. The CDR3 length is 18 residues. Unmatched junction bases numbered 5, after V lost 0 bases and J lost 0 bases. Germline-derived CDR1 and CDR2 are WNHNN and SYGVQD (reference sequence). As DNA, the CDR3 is TGCGCCAGCAGTGAGTCCGGGACAGGGGTTGTTAGCAATCAGCCCCAGCATTTT. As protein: CASSESGTGVVSNQPQHF.

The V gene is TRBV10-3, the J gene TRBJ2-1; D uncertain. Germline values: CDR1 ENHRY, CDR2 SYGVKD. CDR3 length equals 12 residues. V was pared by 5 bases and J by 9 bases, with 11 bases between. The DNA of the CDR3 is TGTGCCATCAGTTACTCACCCGGTGAGCAGTTCTTC. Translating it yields CAISYSPGEQFF.

The CDR3 sequence: CASSIDTGGGTGELFF. The CDR3 coding sequence is TGTGCCAGTAGTATAGATACAGGGGGAGGCACCGGGGAGCTGTTTTTT. This sequence joins TRBV19 and TRBJ2-2; 8 bases match TRBD1. The trim removed 0 bases at V and 4 bases at J, leaving 4 bases unmatched. There are 16 residues in the CDR3. Germline CDR1 LNHDA, CDR2 SQIVND (reference sequence).

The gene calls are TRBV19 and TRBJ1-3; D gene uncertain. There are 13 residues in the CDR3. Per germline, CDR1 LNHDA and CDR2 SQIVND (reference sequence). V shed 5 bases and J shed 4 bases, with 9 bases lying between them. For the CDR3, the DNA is TGTGCCAGTAGTTCGGAACTCGGAAACACCATATATTTT. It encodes CASSSELGNTIYF.

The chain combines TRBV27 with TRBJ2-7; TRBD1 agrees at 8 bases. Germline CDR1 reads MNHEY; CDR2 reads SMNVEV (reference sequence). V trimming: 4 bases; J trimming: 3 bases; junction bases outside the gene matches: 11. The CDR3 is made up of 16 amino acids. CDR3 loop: CASSSPRQGNHYEQYF. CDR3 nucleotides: TGTGCCAGCAGTTCCCCCCGACAGGGGAATCACTACGAGCAGTACTTC.